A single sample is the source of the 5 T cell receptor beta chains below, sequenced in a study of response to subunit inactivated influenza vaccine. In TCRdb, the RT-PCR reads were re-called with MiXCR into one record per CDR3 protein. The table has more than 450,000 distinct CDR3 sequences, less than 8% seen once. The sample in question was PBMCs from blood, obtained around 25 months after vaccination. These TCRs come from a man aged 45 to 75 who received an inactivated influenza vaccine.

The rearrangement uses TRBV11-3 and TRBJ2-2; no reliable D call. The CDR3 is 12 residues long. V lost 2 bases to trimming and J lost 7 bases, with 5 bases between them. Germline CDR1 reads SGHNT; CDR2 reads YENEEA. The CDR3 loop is CASSLRDGELFF. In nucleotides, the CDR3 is TGTGCCAGCAGCTTAAGGGACGGGGAGCTGTTTTTT.

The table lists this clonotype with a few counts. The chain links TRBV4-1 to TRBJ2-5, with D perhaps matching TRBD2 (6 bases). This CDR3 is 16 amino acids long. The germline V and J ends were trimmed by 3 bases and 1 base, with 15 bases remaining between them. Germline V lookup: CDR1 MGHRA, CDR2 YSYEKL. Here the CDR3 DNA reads TGCGCCAGCAGCCAGCTTCCCGCTAGCGTCCAAGAGACCCAGTACTTC. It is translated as CASSQLPASVQETQYF.

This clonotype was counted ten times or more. The CDR3 spells CASGTRQNEQFF. The DNA for the CDR3 is TGCGCCAGCGGGACCCGCCAGAATGAGCAGTTCTTC. The chain employs TRBV4-1 and TRBJ2-1, with D perhaps being TRBD1 or TRBD2 (5 bases each). V dropped 8 bases and J dropped 7 bases, with 12 bases sitting between them. This CDR3 comprises 12 residues. Germline V gives CDR1 MGHRA, CDR2 YSYEKL.

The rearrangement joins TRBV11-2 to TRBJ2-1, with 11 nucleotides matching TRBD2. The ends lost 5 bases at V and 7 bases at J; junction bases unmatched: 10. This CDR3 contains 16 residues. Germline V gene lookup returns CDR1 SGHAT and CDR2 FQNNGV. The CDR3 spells CASSPVSGGAWNEQFF. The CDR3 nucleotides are TGTGCCAGCAGCCCAGTTAGCGGGGGGGCGTGGAATGAGCAGTTCTTC. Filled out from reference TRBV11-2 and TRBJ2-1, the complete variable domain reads EAGVAQSPRYKIIEKRQSVAFWCNPISGHATLYWYQQILGQGPKLLIQFQNNGVVDDSQLPKDRFSAERLKGVDSTLKIQPAKLEDSAVYLCASSPVSGGAWNEQFFGPGTRLTVL.

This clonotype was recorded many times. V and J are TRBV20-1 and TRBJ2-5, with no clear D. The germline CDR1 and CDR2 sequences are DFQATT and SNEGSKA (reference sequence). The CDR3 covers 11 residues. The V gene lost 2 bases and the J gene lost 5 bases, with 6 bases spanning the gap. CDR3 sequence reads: CSARHMETQYF. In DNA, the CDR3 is TGCAGTGCTAGACACATGGAGACCCAGTACTTC.